This TCR beta chain was identified during a study of CD8 T cells in Susac syndrome. The ends were cut back, 2 bases at V and 6 bases at J, with 14 bases in the middle. The CDR3 runs 14 residues. From germline, CDR1 is DFQATT and CDR2 SNEGSKA (reference sequence). It was with random hexamers that about 0.45 to 1 ug RNA was reverse transcribed. Amplification of TCR beta CDR3 across 54 Vbeta and 13 Jbeta was performed with immunoSEQ multiplex PCR. One entry per CDR3 protein, called by TCRdb with MiXCR from the immunoSEQ multiplex PCR reads. The repertoire holds some 170,000 distinct CDR3 sequences, about 95% seen once, with around 0.094% in the top ten.

Sample: CD4+ T cells from PBMCs. The chain uses TRBV20-1 and TRBJ2-1; unclear D gene. This sequence originates from a human donor with Susac syndrome. The CDR3 protein is CSARRGSLINEQFF. CDR3 nucleotide sequence: TGCAGTGCTAGACGAGGCTCCCTTATCAATGAGCAGTTCTTC.